These 28 T cell receptor beta chains were all obtained from the same sample, sequenced in a study of blood T cells in healthy people across ages. A second 7 to 11 cycle PCR used barcoded and J-beta primers. MiXCR, applied by TCRdb to the 5' RACE reads, yields one record per CDR3 protein. The sample consists of around 1.7 million distinct CDR3 sequences, over 25% of them appearing once. The sequenced sample consisted of blood. These receptors were taken from a woman aged 30 to 39 in good health.

The genes are TRBV7-2 and TRBJ1-2; D unresolved. The CDR3 covers 15 residues. Trimming pared 1 base from V and 8 bases from J, leaving 17 bases between. CDR1 is SGHTA and CDR2 is FQGNSA in the germline V gene. CDR3 in DNA: TGTGCCAGCAGCTTAGACCGGACCGTCGGCGTCGGCTACACCTTC. It codes for CASSLDRTVGVGYTF.

On this clonotype: One end of the junction is discordant with germline, which a read error may explain. The chain has TRBV20-1 and TRBJ2-6; 9 nucleotides match TRBD1. The CDR3 is 17 residues long. Germline-derived CDR1 and CDR2 are DFQATT and SNEGSKA (reference sequence). The CDR3 loop is CSATKDRGLSGANVRTF. As DNA, the CDR3 is TGCAGTGCCACAAAGGACAGGGGACTCTCTGGGGCCAACGTCCGGACTTTC.

Remarks on this clonotype: A single base separates this from a much larger clone, so it may be a read error. The chain joins TRBV6-4 to TRBJ2-4; TRBD1 is a possible D gene (5 bases). Germline V gene sequence: CDR1 MRHNA, CDR2 SNTAGT. Between the trimmed V and J ends, which lost 3 bases and 4 bases, there was a span of 13 bases. The CDR3 extends over 15 amino acids. The CDR3: CASSEYRRPKNIQYF. The CDR3 coding sequence is TGTGCCAGCAGTGAGTACAGGAGACCTAAAAACATTCAGTACTTC.

Points on this clonotype: Possible read error: a much larger clone is one base away. The V gene is TRBV6-1, the J gene TRBJ2-5; possibly TRBD2 for D (5 bases). The J call may not be correct, given that the DNA end is closer to TRBJ2-7. The CDR3 totals 13 residues. Germline loops: CDR1 MNHNS, CDR2 SASEGT. The CDR3 here is CASMGDGSCEQYF. CDR3 bases: TGTGCCAGCATGGGAGACGGATCCTGCGAGCAGTACTTC.

This clonotype was seen ten or more times. The chain employs TRBV20-1 and TRBJ2-6; unclear D gene. Germline lookup yields CDR1 DFQATT and CDR2 SNEGSKA (reference sequence). This CDR3 has 16 residues. Trimming shortened V by 2 bases and J by 0 bases, and 11 bases separated the two germline ends. The CDR3 DNA sequence: TGCAGTGCTAGACGCCAGACCCGCTCTGGGGCCAACGTCCTGACTTTC. Its translation: CSARRQTRSGANVLTF.

Turning to this clonotype: The CDR3 ends on some other residue instead of the conserved phenylalanine or tryptophan, so this is likely a read error. The chain is built from TRBV20-1 and TRBJ1-1, with TRBD1 identical over 7 bases. The CDR3 sequence is 12 residues long. V gave up 4 bases and J gave up 8 bases; unmatched junction bases: 7. Germline V gene sequence: CDR1 DFQATT, CDR2 SNEGSKA (reference sequence). Here the CDR3 reads CSANRGYAEAFL. The DNA for the CDR3 is TGCAGTGCTAACAGGGGCTACGCCGAAGCTTTCTTG.

A word on this clonotype: A much larger clonotype is one base distant, so this may be a read error. The chain recombines TRBV20-1 with TRBJ2-1, with a tentative D call TRBD1 (6 bases). The DNA matches TRBJ2-7 better at its end, which makes the J call doubtful. Germline V gene lookup returns CDR1 DFQATT and CDR2 SNEGSKA (reference sequence). This CDR3 contains 15 residues. The CDR3, as DNA: TGCAGTGCTCCAGAGATGAGGGGGTCCTACAATGAGCAGTACTTC. Its protein product is CSAPEMRGSYNEQYF.

A word on this clonotype: Compared with germline, one end of the junction differs, possibly owing to a read error. The chain is built from TRBV20-1 and TRBJ2-1; no firm D call. The CDR3 loop spans 14 amino acids. Looked up from germline, CDR1 is DFQATT and CDR2 is SNEGSKA (reference sequence). CDR3: CSALTPTVGNGQFF. The DNA for the CDR3 is TGCAGTGCTCTTACGCCGACTGTCGGCAATGGGCAGTTCTTC.

The genes are TRBV14 and TRBJ2-5; 7 bases line up with TRBD1. The ends lost 8 bases at V and 4 bases at J; junction bases unmatched: 7. Germline CDR1 SGHDN, CDR2 FVKESK. The CDR3 extends over 13 amino acids. CDR3 region: CASRGQRGETQYF. The CDR3 coding sequence is TGTGCCAGCCGGGGACAGAGAGGAGAGACCCAGTACTTC.

Many counts were recorded for this clonotype. The CDR3 DNA reads TGCGCCAGCAGCGACCACAGGGGGAACCAAGAGACCCAGTACTTC. Protein product: CASSDHRGNQETQYF. The V call is TRBV5-1, the J call TRBJ2-5; 8 positions agree with TRBD1. This CDR3 spans 15 amino acids. J was trimmed by 0 bases and V by 4 bases; bases with no gene match: 5. Germline CDR1 reads SGHRS; CDR2 reads YFSETQ.

As regards this clonotype: A much larger clone is a single base away; this may be a read error. CDR3 nucleotides: TGTGCCAGCGGCTCCCCTACCTACAATGAGCAGTTCTTC. It encodes CASGSPTYNEQFF. The chain couples TRBV7-2 to TRBJ2-1; no definite D call. Trimming pared 8 bases from V and 2 bases from J, leaving 10 bases between. The CDR3 extends over 13 amino acids. Germline V gene sequence: CDR1 SGHTA, CDR2 FQGNSA.

This clonotype was detected ten times or more. J is TRBJ1-5 and V is TRBV12-3 or TRBV12-4, with 10 bases lining up with TRBD1. This CDR3 is built from 15 residues. V lost 7 bases and J lost 4; bases outside the gene matches: 7. The CDR3 region has the DNA TGTGCCAGCAAGCAGACAGGGGGCGGAAATCAGCCCCAGCATTTT. Translating it yields CASKQTGGGNQPQHF.

Only a few counts were recorded for this clonotype. The chain couples TRBV27 to TRBJ1-6; D is unresolved. Germline V CDR1 and CDR2: MNHEY, SMNVEV (reference sequence). The CDR3 sequence is 13 residues long. With 7 bases removed from V and 9 bases from J, the gap between germline ends came to 13 bases. CDR3 DNA sequence: TGTGCCAGCACGGGGAGGACGGGTTCACCCCTCCACTTT. Translated, it gives CASTGRTGSPLHF.

Worth noting for this clonotype: Since a much larger clone is just one base distant, this may be a read error. This chain connects TRBV9 to TRBJ2-3, with D perhaps assigned TRBD1 or TRBD2 (6 bases each). Trimming shortened V by 3 bases and J by 0 bases, and 17 bases separated the two germline ends. Germline V gene sequence: CDR1 SGDLS, CDR2 YYNGEE. The CDR3 covers 17 residues. This CDR3 is CASSGTSRGHSTDTQYF. The CDR3 nucleotides are TGTGCCAGCAGCGGAACTAGCCGGGGACACAGCACAGATACGCAGTATTTT.

This clonotype was observed at least ten times. The chain has TRBV20-1 and TRBJ1-6, with D uncertain. V was shortened by 1 base and J by 9 bases, with 13 bases between the two germline ends. CDR1 and CDR2 from the germline V gene are DFQATT and SNEGSKA (reference sequence). The CDR3 runs to 14 residues. CDR3 bases: TGCAGTGCTAGAGCGCCAACAGTGGGTTCACCCCTCCACTTT. Translation gives CSARAPTVGSPLHF.

This clonotype was seen a handful of times. This chain joins TRBV20-1 and TRBJ2-5; tentatively, D is TRBD2 (6 bases). The CDR3 runs to 13 residues. Germline CDR1 DFQATT, CDR2 SNEGSKA (reference sequence). CDR3 sequence: CSPKGDGGETQYF. The CDR3 DNA follows: TGCAGCCCTAAGGGAGACGGAGGGGAGACCCAGTACTTC.

This clonotype was found many times. CDR3 region: CASSLAGGDEQYF. DNA of the CDR3: TGCGCCAGCAGCTTGGCCGGTGGGGACGAGCAGTACTTC. The genes are TRBV5-1 and TRBJ2-7; D remains ambiguous. CDR1 and CDR2 (germline): SGHRS, YFSETQ. Between the trimmed V and J ends, which lost 0 bases and 5 bases, there was a span of 9 bases. The CDR3 runs 13 residues. Based on the CDR3 plus reference TRBV5-1 and TRBJ2-7, the full variable domain is KAGVTQTPRYLIKTRGQQVTLSCSPISGHRSVSWYQQTPGQGLQFLFEYFSETQRNKGNFPGRFSGRQFSNSRSEMNVSTLELGDSALYLCASSLAGGDEQYFGPGTRLTVT.

This clonotype was observed at least ten times. The chain employs TRBV27 and TRBJ2-7; TRBD1 aligns across 9 bases. Trimming removed 3 bases from V and 4 bases from J; junction bases left unmatched: 4. The CDR3 is 14 amino acids. CDR1 is MNHEY and CDR2 is SMNVEV in the germline V gene (reference sequence). CDR3 sequence (DNA): TGTGCCAGCAGTTTGATGGGACAGGGATACGAGCAGTACTTC. Its translation: CASSLMGQGYEQYF.

A few counts support this clonotype. An end of the junction does not agree with germline; a read error may underlie this. The chain employs TRBV5-1 and TRBJ2-5; unclear D gene. This CDR3 contains 12 residues. Per the germline V gene, CDR1 is SGHRS and CDR2 is YFSETQ. The CDR3 is CASCLPEETQYF. DNA for the CDR3: TGCGCCAGCTGCTTACCAGAAGAGACCCAGTACTTC.

This chain uses TRBV12-3 or TRBV12-4 with TRBJ2-1; TRBD2 aligns across 7 bases. The CDR3 is 15 residues long. V lost 10 bases, J lost 5 bases, and 14 bases stayed unmatched. The CDR3 loop is CATPLIGLADNEQFF. CDR3 DNA sequence: TGTGCCACCCCCTTAATAGGGCTAGCGGACAATGAGCAGTTCTTC.

A few counts support this clonotype. CDR3 residues: CASSPAAGAGYTF. The CDR3 bases are TGTGCCAGCAGCCCGGCGGCAGGGGCTGGCTACACCTTC. The chain combines TRBV7-9 with TRBJ1-2, with a tentative D call TRBD1 (6 bases). The CDR3 has 13 amino acids. Germline values: CDR1 SEHNR, CDR2 FQNEAQ (reference sequence). V gave up 5 bases and J gave up 7 bases, with 14 bases separating them.

This clonotype was recorded many times. The chain links TRBV12-3 or TRBV12-4 to TRBJ2-7, with TRBD1 matching over 7 bases. V was pared by 3 bases and J by 2 bases, with 7 bases of the junction left unmatched. The CDR3 runs 15 residues. The CDR3 DNA follows: TGTGCCAGCAGTTTTTCGCGACAGGGTCCCTACGAGCAGTACTTC. It translates to CASSFSRQGPYEQYF.

This clonotype was recorded a few times. A much larger clone lies one base from this, so it may be a read error. V is TRBV20-1 and J is TRBJ2-5, with 7 bases aligning to TRBD2. Looked up from germline, CDR1 is DFQATT and CDR2 is SNEGSKA (reference sequence). The CDR3 consists of 15 residues. CDR3 region: CSARDNLAVQGTQYF. CDR3 coding DNA: TGCAGTGCTAGAGACAATCTAGCGGTACAAGGGACCCAGTACTTC.

The table lists this clonotype with a count of one. This chain joins TRBV12-5 and TRBJ2-5; D call uncertain. The CDR3 length is 10 residues. The germline CDR1 and CDR2 sequences are LGHNT and FRNRAP. Trimming left V 9 bases short and J 7 bases short, with 9 bases between. CDR3 bases: TGTGCTAGGAAGTGGGGGACCCAGTACTTC. Translation gives CARKWGTQYF.

The chain carries TRBV14 and TRBJ1-5, with D possibly matching TRBD1 (5 bases). The CDR3 extends over 13 amino acids. Trimming took off 3 bases at V and 6 bases at J, with 9 bases between the two ends. Germline assignment: CDR1 SGHDN and CDR2 FVKESK. Written as DNA, the CDR3 is TGTGCCAGCAGCCAGACAGCGACTCAGCCCCAGCATTTT. It is translated as CASSQTATQPQHF.

This sequence joins TRBV7-9 and TRBJ2-7; TRBD1 might be the D (5 bases). The CDR3 runs 14 residues. V lost 3 bases and J 2 bases, leaving 11 bases between the germline ends. Germline V gene lookup returns CDR1 SEHNR and CDR2 FQNEAQ (reference sequence). CDR3 in amino acids: CASSFSGKPYEQYF. CDR3 in DNA: TGTGCCAGCAGCTTTTCAGGGAAGCCCTACGAGCAGTACTTC.

This clonotype was detected a few times. V gene TRBV20-1 combines with J gene TRBJ2-5; D uncertain. V was shortened by 2 bases and J by 4 bases, with 5 bases between the two germline ends. The CDR3 contains 11 residues. From germline, CDR1 is DFQATT and CDR2 SNEGSKA (reference sequence). CDR3 bases: TGCAGTGCTAGACAGAGAGAGACCCAGTACTTC. This translates into CSARQRETQYF.

This chain uses TRBV4-2 with TRBJ2-3; D is unresolved. This CDR3 has 12 amino acids. V was clipped by 8 bases and J by 5 bases, with 11 bases between them. The germline V gene encodes CDR1 LGHNA and CDR2 YNFKEQ. CDR3 in amino acids: CASGRAGDTQYF. The DNA for the CDR3 is TGTGCCAGCGGTCGGGCTGGAGATACGCAGTATTTT.